Sequencing of this TCR beta chain was carried out in a study of cytomegalovirus exposure and HLA in healthy donors (dated by TCRdb to between 2016 and 2019). Background for the entire study: According to an earlier analysis of 550 to 700 of the donors, about 170 million T cells yielded 90 million to 130 million unique TCR beta sequences and approximately 300 Gb of sequence data. Typing coverage varied by locus: 629-630 donors for A, B, C, DRB1 and DQB1; 522 for DQA1; 606 for DPA1; 450 to 480 for DPB1. A later genetic analysis took genome-wide SNP genotypes for about 55% of the roughly 700 donors and used that subset as a discovery cohort. Class I and class II HLA loci were covered by the typing at four-digit resolution. To study patterns of TCR occurrence, a later analysis re-analyzed previously published TCR beta repertoires from 600 to 750 donors and added high-resolution HLA genotyping. Among the approximately 400 genotyped donors, 75% to 90% belonged to the genetic ancestry cluster associated with self-reported Caucasian donors. In the later analysis, no new phenotypic data were used to find candidate immune exposures; instead, reliance was placed on TCR beta sequences and their occurrence across donors. Besides the first cohort of roughly 640 subjects, a separate validation cohort made up of roughly 120 different subjects was used. Donor age, sex, ethnicity and CMV serostatus were compiled alongside the repertoire data. Because of strong linkage in the cohort, roughly five DR-DQ haplotypes were treated as single units for association and clustering. Roughly 300 gigabases of sequencing data and around 80 million unique TCR sequences made up an early release that covered under 750 HLA-typed donors. Every repertoire in the discovery cohort had been generated on one and the same sequencing platform. Among 300 to 500 genotyped donors of the cohort, an average of roughly 230,000 unique TCR beta nucleotide sequences was sequenced per donor, of which approximately 18% were non-productive. To predict cytomegalovirus infection status, the study combined high-throughput TCR immunosequencing, statistical association of individual TCRs with disease status, and machine learning. The study aimed to test whether cataloging public T cell receptors could reveal signatures of past pathogen exposure. The study profiled the T cell repertoires of 550 to 700 subjects by immunosequencing and related them to cytomegalovirus serostatus. An earlier analysis of roughly 580 of the donors used high-throughput TCR beta sequencing to judge whether each TCR beta V gene segment behaved as functional or pseudogenic.

The library was built by means of the immunoSEQ multiplex PCR assay. A mixture of 60 forward primers for TCR Vbeta segments and 13 reverse primers for TCR Jbeta segments was used in the multiplex PCR. Amplification of the CDR3 region of rearranged TCR beta genes was performed with a multiplex PCR assay on genomic DNA. Amplified TCR beta libraries were sequenced as 87-base-pair reads on the Illumina HiSeq System. The authors' pipeline ran thus. Across the 500 to 750 repertoires, a later analysis counted roughly 77 million unique TCR beta chains, approximately 12 million of which were shared by at least two donors. To remove PCR and sequencing errors, raw reads were error-corrected and collapsed into unique sequences using a nearest-neighbor algorithm that merged closely related sequences. Alignment of CDR3 sequences to IMGT reference sequences was used to assign V, D and J gene segments. For a sequence to be retained, at least a six-nucleotide match to both a V gene segment and a J gene segment was required. A rearrangement counted as productive if the CDR3 had no stop codons and remained in frame with V and J, and every other rearrangement counted as non-productive. Following IMGT convention, CDR3 was defined as the stretch from the second conserved V-encoded cysteine to the conserved J-encoded phenylalanine. The earlier analysis of roughly 590 of the donors excluded sequences that lacked an unambiguous match to a single V gene segment. In an earlier analysis of almost 600 of the donors, a V segment was called functional when productive rearrangements were above 56.7%, and segregating when the standard deviation between donors exceeded 5%. To diagnose cytomegalovirus status from the catalog of TCR beta chain sequences, a statistical classification framework was built. A later analysis assigned V and J genes by comparing TCR nucleotide sequences with IMGT/GENE-DB human TR gene sequences. The TCRdist pipeline was used in a later analysis to assign CDR3 sequences and most-parsimonious VDJ recombination scenarios. A later analysis defined each TCR beta chain by its CDR3 amino acid sequence plus V-gene family, and excluded reads lacking a unique V-gene family. To address suspected cross-contamination and a sequencing artifact, a later analysis removed under 600 highly shared, low-generation-probability nucleotide sequences. In a later analysis, a clonal expansion index for each public chain was calculated from normalized within-repertoire ranks of inferred template counts. In a later analysis, generation probabilities were computed with a VDJ recombination model fitted to out-of-frame rearrangements, and the resulting probabilities were checked against IGoR. A later analysis scored TCR-TCR, TCR-HLA and TCR-CMV co-occurrence with hypergeometric tests, applying a repertoire-size bias correction to TCR pairs. In a later analysis, false discovery rates were estimated by permuting HLA or CMV assignments 20 times. In a later analysis, co-occurring TCRs were grouped with DBSCAN, and TCRdist sequence similarity was added when clustering was performed within HLA-allele-positive subsets. Repertoires with fewer than 30,000 or more than 120,000 public chains were left out of co-occurrence clustering, as were about 5 repertoires with anomalous nucleotide sharing. TCRdb provides this immuneACCESS table in a form limited to in-frame rearrangements. Some clones are lacking; in checked studies, under half of them reflect an unresolved V gene, and why the rest are absent is not known. D and trimming come from the DNA, and the V and J calls and clone size come from that table. The sample includes 85,000 to 120,000 clones, with over 65% observed a single time. Just over 2.5% of the sample lies in the top ten.

The cohort consisted of fewer than 700 healthy bone marrow donors. At the time of sampling, every cohort member was nominally healthy, though immune exposures that went unrecorded were likely present. The donor was CMV seronegative and was included in the group of a few hundred seronegative cohort members. Each donor provided a peripheral blood sample, and peripheral blood mononuclear cells were used for TCR beta sequencing. The Qiagen DNeasy Blood Extraction Kit was used to extract genomic DNA from the blood cell samples. A word on this clone: Its antigen remains unidentified. An end of the junction differs from the germline gene, which may be a read error.

From cysteine to phenylalanine, the CDR3 is 14 amino acids long. Only the CDR3 DNA stays, 42 bases, in frame from base 1. For CDR1 and CDR2, the germline V gene lists SGHAT and FQNNGV. Study-wide conclusions, independent of this receptor: HLA typing was unavailable for some donors at each locus, so association tests used only the typed subset. Linkage disequilibrium might explain the correlated functional status among segregating V segments, but an unknown experimental factor could not be ruled out. The study listed 150 to 200 TCR beta chains as associated with cytomegalovirus. The sequencing pipeline was judged likely to have produced a cluster of highly shared sequence variants as a technical artifact. A later genetic analysis reported fewer N-insertions in productive TCRs among donors in an Asian-associated ancestry cluster than the approximately 700-donor mean. In vitro tests confirmed that three of the cytomegalovirus-associated TCR beta chains recognize cytomegalovirus antigens. Most CMV-associated TCR beta chains appeared to be HLA-restricted in a later analysis, and the HLA associations seemed to be driven largely by CMV exposure. In a later analysis, HLA-associated TCR beta chains were found to be more clonally expanded and to have lower generation probabilities than equally common non-associated chains. Most TCR sequences were seen in very few donors, while some public TCRs were found in many individuals. Assigning TCR associations to individual alleles was difficult when HLA alleles, especially DR and DQ, strongly co-occurred. A further reported finding was that TCR beta sequences accurately predicted the HLA-A and HLA-B alleles for most subjects in the first cohort. CMV serostatus was the only immune exposure information available for the cohort. The earlier analysis of some 540 of the donors excluded approximately 17 rarely observed V segments, including chromosome 9 orphons, because counts were too low. Presence/absence analyses assumed roughly uniform sequencing depth across donors, an assumption that may not hold. The authors suggested that the approach could potentially be generalized to other disease states and immunological phenotypes. Several of the top co-occurrence clusters appeared to be linked to parvovirus B19, influenza, CMV and Epstein-Barr virus, according to a later analysis. In a later analysis, the rate of TCR association differed among HLA loci, with DRB1 alleles having the most associated TCRs and HLA-C alleles having the fewest. In a later analysis, around 17,000 TCR beta sequences were associated with specific HLA alleles at a false discovery rate of 0.05. An earlier analysis of 450 to 750 of the donors showed that most TCR beta V segments appeared in productive rearrangements either about 87% or about 30% of the time, which broadly matched IMGT annotations. Cytomegalovirus status was reported to be diagnosed by the classifier with high specificity and sensitivity in both the original and validation cohorts. In this cohort, only TCR beta chains were sequenced, and detectable features were limited by the absence of alpha or paired-chain data. V-gene and J-gene trimming of TCR beta chains was associated with a missense DCLRE1C variant in a later genetic analysis, and the association was replicated in an independent cohort. Some IMGT-functional V segments, including TRBV6-2 and TRBV6-3, could not be distinguished by the 87-base-pair reads and were therefore excluded.

Specimen: PBMCs. The V gene is TRBV11-2 and the J gene is TRBJ2-7; there is no confident call for the D gene. The sequence came from a man aged 40-50 years in good health and CMV-seronegative. The bases read TGTGCCAGCAGCTTTGAAAGAGGTTCCTTCGAGCAGTACTTC. Its protein product is CASSFERGSFEQYF.